Presented here are 10 T cell receptor beta chains from one specimen sequenced in a study of T cell responses to AZD1222 COVID-19 vaccine. Produced via immunoSEQ multiplex PCR; TCRdb's table is partial and in-frame only. The profile shows roughly 140,000 clones, more than 85% of them singletons. The source was peripheral blood, collected 28 days after the second AZD1222 dose. These receptors all stem from an adult who received the AZD1222 COVID-19 vaccine.

This clone was detected only a few times. The rearrangement links TRBV7-8 to TRBJ1-2, with unresolved D. The length of the CDR3 is 16 residues. The germline V and J ends were trimmed by 6 bases and 4 bases, with 21 bases remaining between them. CDR1 SGHVS and CDR2 FQNEAQ come from the germline V gene. The DNA of the CDR3 is TGTGCCAGCAGGCAGTGGGAGGGCAGGCCGACCTATGGCTACACCTTC. Translation: CASRQWEGRPTYGYTF.

The chain links TRBV18 to TRBJ2-5; 11 bases are a match to TRBD2. Germline values: CDR1 KGHSH, CDR2 LQKENI. Trimming took 2 bases from V and 6 from J; bases not matched to a gene: 11. The CDR3 has 17 amino acids. The DNA of the CDR3 is TGTGCCAGCTCACCAATGGTGTCTAGCGGGGGGATGAAGACCCAGTACTTC. Encoded protein: CASSPMVSSGGMKTQYF. The full variable domain, with the rest looked up from reference TRBV18 and TRBJ2-5, is NAGVMQNPRHLVRRRGQEARLRCSPMKGHSHVYWYRQLPEEGLKFMVYLQKENIIDESGMPKERFSAEFPKEGPSILRIQQVVRGDSAAYFCASSPMVSSGGMKTQYFGPGTRLLVL.

In this sample, this clone turned up once. V usage is TRBV27 and J usage is TRBJ2-3; 11 nucleotides match TRBD2. J gave up 6 bases and V 1 base, and 12 bases lay outside the gene matches. Germline assignment: CDR1 MNHEY and CDR2 SMNVEV (reference sequence). The CDR3 contains 18 residues. The CDR3 coding sequence is TGTGCCAGCAGTTTATTGACTAGCGGGGCCCGGGTGGTCGATACGCAGTATTTT. This gives the protein CASSLLTSGARVVDTQYF.

The sample holds a few counts of this clone. V is TRBV5-5 and J is TRBJ1-1; no reliable D call. V was cut by 0 bases and J by 0 bases, with 6 bases left in between. Germline loops: CDR1 SGHKS, CDR2 YYEKEE (reference sequence). CDR3 size: 14 residues. The CDR3 loop reads CASSLDSMNTEAFF. CDR3 in DNA: TGTGCCAGCAGCTTGGACAGCATGAACACTGAAGCTTTCTTT.

V and J are TRBV7-9 and TRBJ2-5, with D possibly matching TRBD1 (6 bases). CDR3 size: 13 residues. Deletions cut 4 bases from V and 4 bases from J, with 10 bases between. Germline assignment: CDR1 SEHNR and CDR2 FQNEAQ (reference sequence). CDR3 sequence (DNA): TGTGCCAGCAGCTCCAGGGGCCCAGAGACCCAGTACTTC. Its translation is CASSSRGPETQYF. Full variable domain (outside the CDR3, taken from reference TRBV7-9 and TRBJ2-5): DTGVSQNPRHKITKRGQNVTFRCDPISEHNRLYWYRQTLGQGPEFLTYFQNEAQLEKSRLLSDRFSAERPKGSFSTLEIQRTEQGDSAMYLCASSSRGPETQYFGPGTRLLVL.

This clone was recorded only once. The chain carries TRBV24-1 and TRBJ2-1; the D is unclear. V was pared by 2 bases and J by 3 bases, with 7 bases between. This CDR3 has 14 amino acids. From germline, CDR1 is KGHDR and CDR2 SFDVKD. CDR3: CATSDSRYYNEQFF. The CDR3 region has the DNA TGTGCCACCAGTGATTCCAGGTACTACAATGAGCAGTTCTTC.

This CDR3 is CASSPSRGPNQPQHF. CDR3 nucleotide sequence: TGTGCCAGCAGCCCTTCGAGGGGGCCTAATCAGCCCCAGCATTTT. The chain uses TRBV9 and TRBJ1-5, with 7 positions matching TRBD1. Germline-derived CDR1 and CDR2 are SGDLS and YYNGEE. V gave up 4 bases and J gave up 4 bases; unmatched junction bases: 8. The CDR3 loop spans 15 amino acids.

The chain uses TRBV7-6 and TRBJ2-1, with D possibly TRBD2 on 5 matching bases. V was pared by 4 bases and J by 3 bases, with 13 bases between. From germline, CDR1 is SGHVS and CDR2 FNYEAQ. The CDR3 has 15 residues. CDR3 bases: TGTGCCAGCAGCTCCCCGGACTTCCTCTACAATGAGCAGTTCTTC. Its translation is CASSSPDFLYNEQFF.

The J gene is TRBJ1-1, the V gene TRBV5-4; possible D gene TRBD1, 5 bases. The V gene lost 4 bases and the J gene lost 1 base, with 14 bases spanning the gap. This CDR3 contains 15 residues. Germline CDR1 and CDR2: SGHNT and YYREEE (reference sequence). CDR3 in DNA: TGTGCCAGCAGCCATGGTATCGACAGGAACACTGAAGCTTTCTTT. It encodes CASSHGIDRNTEAFF.

This sequence joins TRBV27 and TRBJ2-7, with a tentative D call TRBD2 (9 bases). Germline CDR1 and CDR2: MNHEY and SMNVEV (reference sequence). The V end was cut by 0 bases, the J end by 4 bases, with 28 bases between. CDR3 length: 20 residues. CDR3 sequence: CASSLSIDRGGAGGLYEQYF. The CDR3 region has the DNA TGTGCCAGCAGTTTATCGATTGACAGGGGCGGAGCGGGAGGATTGTACGAGCAGTACTTC.